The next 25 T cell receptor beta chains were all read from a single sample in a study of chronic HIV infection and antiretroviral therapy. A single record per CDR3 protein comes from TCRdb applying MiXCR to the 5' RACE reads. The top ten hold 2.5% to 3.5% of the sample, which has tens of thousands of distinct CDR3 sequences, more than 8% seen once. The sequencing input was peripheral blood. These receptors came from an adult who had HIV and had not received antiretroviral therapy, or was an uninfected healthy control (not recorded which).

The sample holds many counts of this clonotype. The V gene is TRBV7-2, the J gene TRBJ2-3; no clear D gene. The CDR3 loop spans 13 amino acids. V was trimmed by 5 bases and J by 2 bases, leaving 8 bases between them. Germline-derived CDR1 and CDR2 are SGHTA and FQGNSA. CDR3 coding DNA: TGTGCCAGCAGCAGACGGTACACAGATACGCAGTATTTT. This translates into CASSRRYTDTQYF.

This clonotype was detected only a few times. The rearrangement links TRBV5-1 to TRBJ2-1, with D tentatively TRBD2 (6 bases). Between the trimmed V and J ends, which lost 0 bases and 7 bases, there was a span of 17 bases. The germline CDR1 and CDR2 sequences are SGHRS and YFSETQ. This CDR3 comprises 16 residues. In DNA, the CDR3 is TGCGCCAGCAGCTTGGATGGGAGGACGTATGGGAATGAGCAGTTCTTC. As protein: CASSLDGRTYGNEQFF.

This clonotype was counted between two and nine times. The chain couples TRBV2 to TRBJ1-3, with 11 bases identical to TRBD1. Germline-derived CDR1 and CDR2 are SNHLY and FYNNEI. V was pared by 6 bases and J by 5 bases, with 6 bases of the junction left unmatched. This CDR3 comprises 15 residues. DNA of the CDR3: TGTGCCAGCAGAGCCGGACAGGGGGCGAGAAACACCATATATTTT. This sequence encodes CASRAGQGARNTIYF.

The DNA for the CDR3 is TGCAGCGGCGGCGGGACTCGTCGAAATGAGCAGTTCTTC. Translated, it gives CSGGGTRRNEQFF. V gene TRBV29-1 combines with J gene TRBJ2-1, with a tentative D call TRBD2 (6 bases). The CDR3 length is 13 residues. V lost 7 bases to trimming and J lost 7 bases, with 17 bases between them. The germline gives CDR1 SQVTM, CDR2 ANQGSEA.

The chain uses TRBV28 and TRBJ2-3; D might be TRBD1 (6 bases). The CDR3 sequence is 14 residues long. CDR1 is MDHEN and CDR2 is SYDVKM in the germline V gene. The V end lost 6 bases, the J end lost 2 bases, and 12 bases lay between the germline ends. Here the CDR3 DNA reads TGTGCCAGCAGCCGGACAGACCACACAGATACGCAGTATTTT. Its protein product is CASSRTDHTDTQYF.

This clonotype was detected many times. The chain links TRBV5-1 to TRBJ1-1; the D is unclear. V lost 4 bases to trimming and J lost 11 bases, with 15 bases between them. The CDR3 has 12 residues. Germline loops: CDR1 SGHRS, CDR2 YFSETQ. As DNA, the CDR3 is TGCGCCAGCAGCCCGGATATGGGTGACGCTTTCTTT. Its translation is CASSPDMGDAFF.

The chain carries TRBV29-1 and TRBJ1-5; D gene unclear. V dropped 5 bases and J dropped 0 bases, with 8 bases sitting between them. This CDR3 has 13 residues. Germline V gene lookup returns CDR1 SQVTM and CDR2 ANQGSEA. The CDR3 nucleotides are TGCAGCGTTTCAGTCAATAGCAATCAGCCCCAGCATTTT. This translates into CSVSVNSNQPQHF.

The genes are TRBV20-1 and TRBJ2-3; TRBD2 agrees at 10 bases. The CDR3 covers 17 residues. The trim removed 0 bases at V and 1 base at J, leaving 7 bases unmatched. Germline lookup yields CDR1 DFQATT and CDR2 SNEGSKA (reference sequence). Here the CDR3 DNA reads TGCAGTGCTAGAGACCTAACTGGACTAGCGGGCACAGATACGCAGTATTTT. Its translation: CSARDLTGLAGTDTQYF.

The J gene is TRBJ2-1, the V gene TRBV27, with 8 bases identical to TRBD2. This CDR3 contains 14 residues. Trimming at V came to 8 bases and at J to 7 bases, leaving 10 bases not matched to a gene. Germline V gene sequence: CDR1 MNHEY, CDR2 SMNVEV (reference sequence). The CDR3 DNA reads TGTGCCAGCTTTGACGGGAGGGCCGGGAATGAGCAGTTCTTC. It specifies CASFDGRAGNEQFF.

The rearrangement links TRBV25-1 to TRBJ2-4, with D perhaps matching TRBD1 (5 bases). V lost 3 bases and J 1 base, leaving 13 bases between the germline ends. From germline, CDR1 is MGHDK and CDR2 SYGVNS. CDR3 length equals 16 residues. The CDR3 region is CASSDDGASAKNIQYF. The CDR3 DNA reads TGTGCCAGCAGTGACGATGGGGCTTCGGCCAAAAACATTCAGTACTTC.

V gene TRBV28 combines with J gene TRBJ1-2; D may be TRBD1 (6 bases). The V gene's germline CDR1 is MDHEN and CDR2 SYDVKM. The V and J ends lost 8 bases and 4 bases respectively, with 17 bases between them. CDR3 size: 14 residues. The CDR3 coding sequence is TGTGCCAGCGACGATGTGGGGGGGGCCTATGGCTACACCTTC. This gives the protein CASDDVGGAYGYTF.

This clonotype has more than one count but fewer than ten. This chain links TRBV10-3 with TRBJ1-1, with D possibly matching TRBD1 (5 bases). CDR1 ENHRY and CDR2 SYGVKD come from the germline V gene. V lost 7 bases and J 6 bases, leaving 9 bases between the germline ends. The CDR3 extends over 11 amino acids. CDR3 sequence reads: CAIKQEAEAFF. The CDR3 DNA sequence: TGTGCCATCAAACAGGAGGCTGAAGCTTTCTTT.

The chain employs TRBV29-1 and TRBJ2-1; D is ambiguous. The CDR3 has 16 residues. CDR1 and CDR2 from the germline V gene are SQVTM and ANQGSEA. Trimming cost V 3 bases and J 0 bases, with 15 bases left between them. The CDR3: CSVESRSVYSYNEQFF. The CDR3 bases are TGCAGCGTTGAGTCGCGAAGCGTCTACTCCTACAATGAGCAGTTCTTC.

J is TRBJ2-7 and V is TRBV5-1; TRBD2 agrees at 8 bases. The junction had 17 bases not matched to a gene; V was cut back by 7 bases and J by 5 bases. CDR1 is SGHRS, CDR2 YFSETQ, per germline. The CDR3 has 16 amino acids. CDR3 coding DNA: TGCGCCAGCCGCCCGGCCGTAGCGGGAAAAATCCACGAGCAGTACTTC. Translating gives CASRPAVAGKIHEQYF.

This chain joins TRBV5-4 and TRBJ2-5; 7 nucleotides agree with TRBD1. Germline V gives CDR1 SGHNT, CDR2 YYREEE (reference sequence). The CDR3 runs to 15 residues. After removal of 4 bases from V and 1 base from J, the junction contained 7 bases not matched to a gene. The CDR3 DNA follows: TGTGCCAGCAGCCCACAGACAGGGCGCCAAGAGACCCAGTACTTC. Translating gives CASSPQTGRQETQYF. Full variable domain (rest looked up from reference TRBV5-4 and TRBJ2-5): ETGVTQSPTHLIKTRGQQVTLRCSSQSGHNTVSWYQQALGQGPQFIFQYYREEENGRGNFPPRFSGLQFPNYSSELNVNALELDDSALYLCASSPQTGRQETQYFGPGTRLLVL.

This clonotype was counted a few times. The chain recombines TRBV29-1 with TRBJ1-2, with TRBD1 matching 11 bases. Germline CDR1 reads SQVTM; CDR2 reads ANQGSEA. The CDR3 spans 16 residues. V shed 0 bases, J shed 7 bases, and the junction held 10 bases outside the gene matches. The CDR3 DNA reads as TGCAGCGTTGAAGATCCATTTCGGGACAGGGGGTTTGGCTACACCTTC. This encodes CSVEDPFRDRGFGYTF. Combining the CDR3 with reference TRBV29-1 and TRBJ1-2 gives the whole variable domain SAVISQKPSRDICQRGTSLTIQCQVDSQVTMMFWYRQQPGQSLTLIATANQGSEATYESGFVIDKFPISRPNLTFSTLTVSNMSPEDSSIYLCSVEDPFRDRGFGYTFGSGTRLTVV.

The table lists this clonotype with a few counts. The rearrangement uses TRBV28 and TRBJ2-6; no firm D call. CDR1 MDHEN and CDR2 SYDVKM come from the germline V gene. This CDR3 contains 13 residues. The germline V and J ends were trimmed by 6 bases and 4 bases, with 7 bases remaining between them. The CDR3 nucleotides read TGTGCCAGCAGACACCAGGGGGCCAACGTCCTGACTTTC. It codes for CASRHQGANVLTF. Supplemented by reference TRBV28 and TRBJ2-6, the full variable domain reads DVKVTQSSRYLVKRTGEKVFLECVQDMDHENMFWYRQDPGLGLRLIYFSYDVKMKEKGDIPEGYSVSREKKERFSLILESASTNQTSMYLCASRHQGANVLTFGAGSRLTVL.

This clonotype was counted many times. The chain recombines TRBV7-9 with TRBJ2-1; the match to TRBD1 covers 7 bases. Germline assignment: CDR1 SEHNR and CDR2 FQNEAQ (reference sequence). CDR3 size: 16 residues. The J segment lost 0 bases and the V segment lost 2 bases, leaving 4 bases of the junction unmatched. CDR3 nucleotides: TGTGCCAGCAGCTTACCGACAGGGAGCTCCTACAATGAGCAGTTCTTC. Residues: CASSLPTGSSYNEQFF.

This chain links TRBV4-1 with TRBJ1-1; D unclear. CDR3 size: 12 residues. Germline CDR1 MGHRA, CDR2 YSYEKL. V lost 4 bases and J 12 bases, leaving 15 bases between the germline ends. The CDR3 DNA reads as TGCGCCAGCAGCCCCCCGGCTGGGAGAACTTTCTTT. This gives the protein CASSPPAGRTFF.

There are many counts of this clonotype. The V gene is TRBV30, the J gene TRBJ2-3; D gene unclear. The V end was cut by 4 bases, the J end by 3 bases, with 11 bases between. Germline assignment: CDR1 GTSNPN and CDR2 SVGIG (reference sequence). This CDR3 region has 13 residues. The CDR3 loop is CAWKGPATDTQYF. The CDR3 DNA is TGTGCCTGGAAAGGACCTGCAACAGATACGCAGTATTTT.

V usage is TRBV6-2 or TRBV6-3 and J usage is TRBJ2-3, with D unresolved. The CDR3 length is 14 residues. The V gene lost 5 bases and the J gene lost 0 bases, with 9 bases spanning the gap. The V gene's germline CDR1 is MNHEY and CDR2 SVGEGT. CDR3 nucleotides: TGTGCCAGCAGTCAAGACATGAGCACAGATACGCAGTATTTT. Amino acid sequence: CASSQDMSTDTQYF.

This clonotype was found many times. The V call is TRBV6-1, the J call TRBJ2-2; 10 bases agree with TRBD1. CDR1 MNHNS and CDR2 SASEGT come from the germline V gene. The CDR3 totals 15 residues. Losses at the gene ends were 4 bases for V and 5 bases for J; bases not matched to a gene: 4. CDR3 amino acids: CASSARQGATGELFF. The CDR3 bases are TGTGCCAGCAGTGCCCGACAGGGGGCGACCGGGGAGCTGTTTTTT.

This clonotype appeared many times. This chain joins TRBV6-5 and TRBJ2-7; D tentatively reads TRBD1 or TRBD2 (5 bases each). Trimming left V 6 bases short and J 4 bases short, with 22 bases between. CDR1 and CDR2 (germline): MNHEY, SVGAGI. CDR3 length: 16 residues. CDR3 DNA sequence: TGTGCCAGCAGCTTCCGCCCGTCGGGGCCGATTTACGAGCAGTACTTC. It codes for CASSFRPSGPIYEQYF.

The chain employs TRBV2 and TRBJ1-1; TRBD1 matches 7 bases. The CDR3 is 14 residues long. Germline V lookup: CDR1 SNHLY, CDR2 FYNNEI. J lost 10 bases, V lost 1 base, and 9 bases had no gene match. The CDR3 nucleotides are TGTGCCAGCAGTGAAGGACAGGGTGGATATAGAGCTTTCTTT. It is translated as CASSEGQGGYRAFF.

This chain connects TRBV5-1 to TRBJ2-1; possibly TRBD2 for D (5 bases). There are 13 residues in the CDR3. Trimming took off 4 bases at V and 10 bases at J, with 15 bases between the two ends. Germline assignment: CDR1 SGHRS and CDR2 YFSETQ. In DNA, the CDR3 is TGCGCCAGCAGCCCCCTAAGCGGCTGGGAGCAGTTCTTC. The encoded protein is CASSPLSGWEQFF.